Described below is a single TCR beta chain sequence and its context. The antigen remains unidentified. This clone may be a read error of a much larger clone one base away. Time point indicated: persistent/refractory GD, antithyroid drugs over 5 years with positive TRAb. Preparation of the TCR library used RNA extracted from PBMCs. These data belong to a study of regulatory T cells in long-lasting Graves disease. Study summary: Persistence in Graves' disease denoted antithyroid drug use beyond 5 years alongside positive TSH receptor antibodies. Study-level results: A greater number of public clonotypes (roughly 2,700) was shared by persistent patients than by new patients (around 970).

In building TCR beta libraries, iRepertoire HTBI primers were used together with Arm-PCR of CDR3 regions. Authors' processing steps: The samples included roughly 61 TRBV and some 15 TRBJ segments. One entry per CDR3 protein results from TCRdb running MiXCR on the multiplex PCR reads. TCRdb's processing, not the authors', yielded these V and J calls. The sample has about half a million distinct CDR3 sequences, roughly 23% seen once. In germline, CDR1 is MDHEN, CDR2 SYDVKM. V lost 5 bases to trimming and J lost 8 bases, with 12 bases between them. The CDR3 totals 13 residues. The clonotype was recovered from a female donor with Graves disease. The rearrangement uses TRBV28 and TRBJ2-2; D possibly matches TRBD1 or TRBD2 (5 bases each). Sequencing used peripheral blood mononuclear cells (PBMCs), obtained when the disease was refractory, from a patient treated with antithyroid drugs. The CDR3 loop is CASSDGDRGELFF. The CDR3 coding sequence is TGTGCCAGCAGTGATGGGGACCGAGGGGAGCTGTTTTTT.